A selection of T cell receptor beta chains follows, all from one sample in a study of neoadjuvant nivolumab and ipilimumab in lung cancer. The repertoire was sequenced with immunoSEQ multiplex PCR; TCRdb's copy has only in-frame clones and lacks some. The top ten clones hold approximately 6.6% of a sample with tens of thousands of clones, around 80% of them seen once. This sample comprised peripheral blood, obtained before neoadjuvant nivolumab, alone or with ipilimumab. The receptors come from an adult with non-small cell lung cancer. Each CDR3 is given without its conserved first and last residue. A D gene is named only where the DNA matches it firmly.

v_call d_call cdr3_aa
TRBV28 - ASSLGTGSTEAF
TRBV5-6 - ASSRREGASLYGYT
TRBV14 TRBD1 ASSRGPSTEAF
TRBV2 TRBD1 ASTYNRGLYGYT
TRBV5-5 - ASSTGTGANVLT
TRBV5-1 TRBD1 ASSTGGTDTQY
TRBV7-8 TRBD2 ASSSQGSGGTEQY
TRBV5-4 - ASSHLGQGRNNEKLF
TRBV5-1 TRBD1 ASKRGWGTGSLQQYTGELF
TRBV7-3 TRBD2 ASSLMGGGANTGELF
TRBV5-1 TRBD1 ASSRDRGLTNTEAF
TRBV5-1 TRBD1 ASSLDGDRVNEQF
TRBV2 TRBD1 ASREQGMNTEAF
TRBV5-3 - ASLRAQY
TRBV25-1 - ATLPPWNTGELF
TRBV6-5 TRBD1 ASRGQATYNEQF
TRBV5-1 - ASSGTLTYEQY
TRBV21-1 - ASTYRDGQGYLIGNQPQH
TRBV5-1 - ASSLWAARETQY
TRBV28 TRBD1 ASSLFSGQAYEQY
TRBV7-6 TRBD1 ASSSGQGASPEAF
TRBV27 - ASSWVSTGELF
TRBV15 - ATSRDYSNQPQH
TRBV18 - ASSSQGSRNEQF
TRBV4-1 - ASSLLQSSGANVLT
TRBV7-8 - ASSLGGVGGINTEAF
TRBV12-5 - ASGPAGGNTIY
TRBV18 - ASSPQSGPNTEAF
TRBV10-3 TRBD1 AISGHRGRPYEQY
TRBV19 TRBD1 ASTTGDTQGDYGYT
TRBV18 - ASSPLQGSETQY
TRBV2 - ASITDYNTGELF
TRBV4-1 TRBD2 ASSLTGLAGDEQF
TRBV11-2 - ASSPQERPNYGYT
TRBV10-3 - ASRERNEQF
TRBV6-6 TRBD2 ACSNSGGAVRETQY
TRBV5-6 TRBD2 ASSRLAEPYQESQY
TRBV29-1 - SASMGTNTEAF
TRBV19 - ASSIGPEADTQY
TRBV6-6 - ASSYGFTNEKLF
TRBV5-6 TRBD1 ASSTLTGGTEAF
TRBV14 TRBD2 ASSLLTSGGPGELF